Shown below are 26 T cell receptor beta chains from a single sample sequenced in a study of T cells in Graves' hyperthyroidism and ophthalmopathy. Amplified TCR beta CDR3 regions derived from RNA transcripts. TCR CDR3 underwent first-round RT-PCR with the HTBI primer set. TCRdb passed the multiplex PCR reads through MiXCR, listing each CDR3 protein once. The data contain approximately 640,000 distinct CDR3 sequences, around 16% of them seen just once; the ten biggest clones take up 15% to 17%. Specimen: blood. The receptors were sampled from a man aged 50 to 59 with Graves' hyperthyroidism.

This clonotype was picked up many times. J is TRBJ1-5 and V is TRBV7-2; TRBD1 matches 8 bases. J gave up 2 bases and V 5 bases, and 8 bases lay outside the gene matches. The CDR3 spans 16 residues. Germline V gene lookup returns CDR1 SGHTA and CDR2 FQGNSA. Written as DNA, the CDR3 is TGTGCCAGCAGCGACCTAGGACAGGGACGCAATCAGCCCCAGCATTTT. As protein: CASSDLGQGRNQPQHF.

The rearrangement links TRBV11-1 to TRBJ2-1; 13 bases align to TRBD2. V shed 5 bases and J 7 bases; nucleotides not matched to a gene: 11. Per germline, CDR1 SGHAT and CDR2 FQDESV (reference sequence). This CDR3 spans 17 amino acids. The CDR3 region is CASSRTSGRAVWNEQFF. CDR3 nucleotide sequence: TGTGCCAGCAGCCGAACTAGCGGGAGGGCCGTGTGGAATGAGCAGTTCTTC.

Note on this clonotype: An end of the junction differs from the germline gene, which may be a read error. The CDR3 region has the DNA TGTGCCATCAGTTTCGAGGGACCAACCTATGGCTACACCTTC. Translation gives CAISFEGPTYGYTF. The rearrangement links TRBV28 to TRBJ1-2; possible D gene TRBD1, 5 bases. The V gene's germline CDR1 is MDHEN and CDR2 SYDVKM. The CDR3 runs 14 residues.

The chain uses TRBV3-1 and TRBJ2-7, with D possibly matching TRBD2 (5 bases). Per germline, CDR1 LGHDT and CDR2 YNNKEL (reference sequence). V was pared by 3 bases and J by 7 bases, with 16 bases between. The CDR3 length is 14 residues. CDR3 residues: CASSHTRKPGEQYF. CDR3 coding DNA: TGTGCCAGCAGCCATACCAGGAAACCGGGGGAGCAGTACTTC.

The CDR3 protein is CASRPSATDTQYF. For the CDR3, the DNA is TGTGCCAGCAGACCCTCGGCCACAGATACGCAGTATTTT. The chain joins TRBV28 to TRBJ2-3, with D unclear. CDR1 and CDR2 from the germline V gene are MDHEN and SYDVKM. The ends were cut back, 6 bases at V and 2 bases at J, with 9 bases in the middle. The CDR3 is 13 residues long.

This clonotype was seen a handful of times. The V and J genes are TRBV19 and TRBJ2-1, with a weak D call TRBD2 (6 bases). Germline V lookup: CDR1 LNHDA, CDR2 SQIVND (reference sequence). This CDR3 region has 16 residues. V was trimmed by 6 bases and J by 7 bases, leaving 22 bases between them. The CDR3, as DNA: TGTGCCAGTAGCCGGAACCGCGGGGAGAGGTCAAATGAGCAGTTCTTC. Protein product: CASSRNRGERSNEQFF.

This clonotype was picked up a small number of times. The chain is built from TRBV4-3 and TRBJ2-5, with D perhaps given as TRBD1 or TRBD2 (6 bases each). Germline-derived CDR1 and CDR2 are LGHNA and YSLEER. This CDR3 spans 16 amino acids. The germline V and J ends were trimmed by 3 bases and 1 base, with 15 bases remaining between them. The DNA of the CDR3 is TGCGCCAGCAGCCAGGCGGGACCAGGGGCCCAAGAGACCCAGTACTTC. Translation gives CASSQAGPGAQETQYF.

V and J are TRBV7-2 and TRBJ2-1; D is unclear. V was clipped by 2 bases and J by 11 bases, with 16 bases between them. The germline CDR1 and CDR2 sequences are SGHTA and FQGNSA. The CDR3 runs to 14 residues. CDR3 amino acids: CASSLSILTLKQFF. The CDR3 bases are TGTGCCAGCAGCTTAAGTATCTTGACGTTAAAGCAGTTCTTC. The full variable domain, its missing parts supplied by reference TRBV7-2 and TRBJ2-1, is GAGVSQSPSNKVTEKGKDVELRCDPISGHTALYWYRQSLGQGLEFLIYFQGNSAPDKSGLPSDRFSAERTGGSVSTLTIQRTQQEDSAVYLCASSLSILTLKQFFGPGTRLTVL.

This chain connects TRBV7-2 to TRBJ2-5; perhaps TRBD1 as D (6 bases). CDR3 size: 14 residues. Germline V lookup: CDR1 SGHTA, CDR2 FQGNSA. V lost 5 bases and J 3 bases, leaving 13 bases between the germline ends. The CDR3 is CASSAQWTEETQYF. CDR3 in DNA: TGTGCCAGCAGCGCTCAATGGACAGAAGAGACCCAGTACTTC.

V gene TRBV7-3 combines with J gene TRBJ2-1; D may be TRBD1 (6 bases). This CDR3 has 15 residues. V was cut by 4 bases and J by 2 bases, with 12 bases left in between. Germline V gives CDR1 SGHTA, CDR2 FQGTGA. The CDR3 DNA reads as TGTGCCAGCAGCTCAGGGGTCTCCACCTACAATGAGCAGTTCTTC. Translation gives CASSSGVSTYNEQFF.

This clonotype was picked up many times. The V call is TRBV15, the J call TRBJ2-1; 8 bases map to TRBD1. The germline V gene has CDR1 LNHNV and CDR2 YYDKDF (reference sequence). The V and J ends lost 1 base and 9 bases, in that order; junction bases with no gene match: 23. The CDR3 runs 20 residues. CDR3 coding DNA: TGTGCCACCAGCAGAGGAAGGGACAGGTTGGCTTTAAGCGGACGGGGTGAGCAGTTCTTC. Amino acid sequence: CATSRGRDRLALSGRGEQFF.

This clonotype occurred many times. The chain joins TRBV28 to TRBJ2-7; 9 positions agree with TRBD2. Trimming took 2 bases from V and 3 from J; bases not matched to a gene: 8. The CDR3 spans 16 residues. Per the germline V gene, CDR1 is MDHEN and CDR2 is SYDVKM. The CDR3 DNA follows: TGTGCCAGCAGTTTAAGGCGGGAGGGCCCCAACTACGAGCAGTACTTC. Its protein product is CASSLRREGPNYEQYF.

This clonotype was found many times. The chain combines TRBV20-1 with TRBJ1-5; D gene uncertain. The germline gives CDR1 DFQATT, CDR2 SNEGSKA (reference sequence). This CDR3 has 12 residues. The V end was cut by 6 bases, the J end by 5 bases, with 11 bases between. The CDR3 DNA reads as TGCAGTGCCATTGAGAGGGATCAGCCCCAGCATTTT. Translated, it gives CSAIERDQPQHF.

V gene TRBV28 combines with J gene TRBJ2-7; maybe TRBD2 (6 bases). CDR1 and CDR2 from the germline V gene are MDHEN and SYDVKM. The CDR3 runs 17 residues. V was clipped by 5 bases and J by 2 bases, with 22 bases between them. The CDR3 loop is CASSLYASGDPPYEQYF. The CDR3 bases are TGTGCCAGCAGTCTGTACGCTTCGGGAGACCCGCCCTACGAGCAGTACTTC. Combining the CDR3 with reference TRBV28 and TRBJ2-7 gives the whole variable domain DVKVTQSSRYLVKRTGEKVFLECVQDMDHENMFWYRQDPGLGLRLIYFSYDVKMKEKGDIPEGYSVSREKKERFSLILESASTNQTSMYLCASSLYASGDPPYEQYFGPGTRLTVT.

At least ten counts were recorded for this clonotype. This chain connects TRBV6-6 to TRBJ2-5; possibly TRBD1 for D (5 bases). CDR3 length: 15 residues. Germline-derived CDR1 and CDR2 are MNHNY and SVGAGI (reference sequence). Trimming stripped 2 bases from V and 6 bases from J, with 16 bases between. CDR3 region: CASSYVQGGKQTQYF. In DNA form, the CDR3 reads TGTGCCAGCAGTTACGTCCAGGGCGGAAAACAGACCCAGTACTTC.

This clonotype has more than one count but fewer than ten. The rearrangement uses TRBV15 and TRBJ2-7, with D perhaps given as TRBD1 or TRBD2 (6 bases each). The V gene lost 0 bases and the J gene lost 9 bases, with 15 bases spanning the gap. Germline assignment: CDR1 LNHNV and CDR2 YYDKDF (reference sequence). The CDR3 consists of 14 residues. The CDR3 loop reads CATSRDRGQGWQYF. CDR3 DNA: TGTGCCACCAGCAGAGATCGGGGGCAGGGTTGGCAGTACTTC.

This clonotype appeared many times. This CDR3 reads CASSVANGNYGYTF. DNA of the CDR3: TGTGCCAGCAGCGTAGCTAACGGAAACTATGGCTACACCTTC. The rearrangement joins TRBV9 to TRBJ1-2; the D is unclear. Between the trimmed V and J ends, which lost 0 bases and 2 bases, there was a span of 8 bases. Germline CDR1 SGDLS, CDR2 YYNGEE. The CDR3 consists of 14 residues.

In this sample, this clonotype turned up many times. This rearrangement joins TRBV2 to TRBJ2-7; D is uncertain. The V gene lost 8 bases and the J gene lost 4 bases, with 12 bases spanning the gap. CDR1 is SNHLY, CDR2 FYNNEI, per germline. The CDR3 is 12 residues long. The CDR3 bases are TGTGCCAGCGGGGAAACACCATACGAGCAGTACTTC. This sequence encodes CASGETPYEQYF.

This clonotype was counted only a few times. In DNA form, the CDR3 reads TGTGCCAGCAGCGCACCCTCCGATAGTACGCAGTATTTT. Protein product: CASSAPSDSTQYF. V and J are TRBV9 and TRBJ2-3; D is uncertain. CDR1 SGDLS and CDR2 YYNGEE come from the germline V gene. The CDR3 covers 13 residues. The ends were cut back, 3 bases at V and 8 bases at J, with 13 bases in the middle.

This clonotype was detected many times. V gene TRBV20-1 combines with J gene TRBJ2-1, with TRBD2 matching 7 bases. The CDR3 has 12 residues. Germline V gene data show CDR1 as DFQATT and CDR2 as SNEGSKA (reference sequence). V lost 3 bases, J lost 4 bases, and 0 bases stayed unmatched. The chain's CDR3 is CSASGRYNEQFF. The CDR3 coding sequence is TGCAGTGCTAGCGGGAGGTACAATGAGCAGTTCTTC.

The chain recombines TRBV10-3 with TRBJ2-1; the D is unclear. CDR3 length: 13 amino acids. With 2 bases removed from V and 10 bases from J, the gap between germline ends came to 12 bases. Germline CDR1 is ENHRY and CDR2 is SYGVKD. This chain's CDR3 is CAISEVSTIEQFF. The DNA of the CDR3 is TGTGCCATCAGTGAGGTCTCTACAATCGAGCAGTTCTTC.

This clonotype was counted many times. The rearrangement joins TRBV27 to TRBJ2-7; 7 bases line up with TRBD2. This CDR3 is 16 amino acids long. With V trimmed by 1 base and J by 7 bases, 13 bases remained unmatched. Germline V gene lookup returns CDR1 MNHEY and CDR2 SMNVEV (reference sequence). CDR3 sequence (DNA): TGTGCCAGCAGTTTATATCGGGGAGGGTACGTGGGGGAGCAGTACTTC. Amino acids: CASSLYRGGYVGEQYF.

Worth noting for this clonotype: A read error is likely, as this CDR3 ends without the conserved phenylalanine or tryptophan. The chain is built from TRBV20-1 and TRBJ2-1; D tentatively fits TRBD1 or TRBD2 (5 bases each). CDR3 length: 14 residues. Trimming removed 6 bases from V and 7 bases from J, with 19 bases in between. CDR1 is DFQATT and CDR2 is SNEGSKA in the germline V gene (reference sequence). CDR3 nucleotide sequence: TGCAGTGCCGCCGGGACGGATCTGGGGAATGAGCAGTTCTCC. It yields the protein CSAAGTDLGNEQFS.

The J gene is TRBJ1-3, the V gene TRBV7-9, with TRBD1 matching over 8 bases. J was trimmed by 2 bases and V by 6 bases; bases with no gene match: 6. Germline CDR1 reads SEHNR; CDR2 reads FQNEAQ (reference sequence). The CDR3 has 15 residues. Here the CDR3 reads CASSRDRGPGNTIYF. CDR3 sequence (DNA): TGTGCCAGCAGTCGTGACAGGGGACCTGGAAACACCATATATTTT. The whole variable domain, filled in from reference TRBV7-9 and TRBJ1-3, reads DTGVSQNPRHKITKRGQNVTFRCDPISEHNRLYWYRQTLGQGPEFLTYFQNEAQLEKSRLLSDRFSAERPKGSFSTLEIQRTEQGDSAMYLCASSRDRGPGNTIYFGEGSWLTVV.

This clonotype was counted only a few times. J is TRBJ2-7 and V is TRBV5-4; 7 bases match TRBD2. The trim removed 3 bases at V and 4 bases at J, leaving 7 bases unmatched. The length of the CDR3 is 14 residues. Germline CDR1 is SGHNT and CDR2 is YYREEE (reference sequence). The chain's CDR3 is CASSWDYNQYEQYF. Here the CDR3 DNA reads TGTGCCAGCAGCTGGGACTACAACCAATACGAGCAGTACTTC.

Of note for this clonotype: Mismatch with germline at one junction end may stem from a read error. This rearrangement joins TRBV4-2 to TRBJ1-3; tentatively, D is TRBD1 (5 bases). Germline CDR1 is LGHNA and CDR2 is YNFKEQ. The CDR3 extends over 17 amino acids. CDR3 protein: CASNQEVSGQFGNTIYF. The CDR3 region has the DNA TGTGCCAGCAACCAAGAGGTTTCAGGGCAATTCGGAAACACCATATATTTT.